The 13 T cell receptor beta chains below all came from one sample that was sequenced in a study of blood T cells in healthy people across ages (dated by TCRdb to between 2014 and 2017). Library method: 5' RACE. TCRdb lists the instrument as Illumina HiSeq 2500. A second PCR of about 6 to 11 cycles was performed with a sample-barcoded 5' primer and a J-beta primer mix. TCRdb applied fastp at Q25 and MiXCR to the public reads, then kept only in-frame beta chains. Each entry is one CDR3 protein sequence, shown with its most common DNA and genes. This sample is represented by about 570,000 distinct CDR3 sequences; roughly 29% of them were singletons. In total, the top ten clones hold around 18% of the sample. Sequenced material: blood. The receptors derive from a woman in her 70s in good health.

The chain combines TRBV6-1 with TRBJ2-5, with 13 nucleotides matching TRBD2. The closer fit of TRBJ2-1 to the DNA end suggests the J call may be wrong. Germline lookup yields CDR1 MNHNS and CDR2 SASEGT. This CDR3 contains 15 residues. The CDR3: CASSGGLAGKNEQFF. The DNA of the CDR3 is TGTGCCAGCAGTGGGGGACTAGCGGGGAAGAATGAGCAGTTCTTC.

This clonotype has just a few counts. J is TRBJ1-1 and V is TRBV10-3; 10 bases match TRBD1. CDR1 ENHRY and CDR2 SYGVKD come from the germline V gene. V was pared by 6 bases and J by 3 bases, with 7 bases of the junction left unmatched. This CDR3 is 15 amino acids long. The CDR3 nucleotides are TGTGCCATCAGAGGGGACAGGGGCGAGGACACTGAAGCTTTCTTT. Translating it yields CAIRGDRGEDTEAFF.

The chain is built from TRBV7-2 and TRBJ2-1; TRBD2 matches 8 bases. There are 15 residues in the CDR3. Germline V gene lookup returns CDR1 SGHTA and CDR2 FQGNSA. V gave up 2 bases and J gave up 4 bases; unmatched junction bases: 4. The CDR3 DNA is TGTGCCAGCAGCTTAACGGGGGGGCGGTACAATGAGCAGTTCTTC. This codes for CASSLTGGRYNEQFF.

This clonotype was seen only a few times. CDR3 sequence reads: CSVARGAGNTIYF. CDR3 in DNA: TGCAGCGTTGCCCGGGGGGCTGGAAACACCATATATTTT. This chain joins TRBV29-1 and TRBJ1-3; D might be TRBD1 (5 bases). CDR3 size: 13 residues. Between the trimmed V and J ends, which lost 4 bases and 2 bases, there was a span of 9 bases. Germline CDR1 is SQVTM and CDR2 is ANQGSEA. Based on the CDR3 plus reference TRBV29-1 and TRBJ1-3, the full variable domain is SAVISQKPSRDICQRGTSLTIQCQVDSQVTMMFWYRQQPGQSLTLIATANQGSEATYESGFVIDKFPISRPNLTFSTLTVSNMSPEDSSIYLCSVARGAGNTIYFGEGSWLTVV.

The chain recombines TRBV4-2 with TRBJ1-2, with TRBD1 matching 12 bases. CDR3 length equals 17 residues. V was pared by 4 bases and J by 8 bases, with 14 bases of the junction left unmatched. Germline V gene lookup returns CDR1 LGHNA and CDR2 YNFKEQ. The CDR3 protein is CASSPRDRGQSSQGYTF. The CDR3 region has the DNA TGTGCCAGCAGCCCCCGGGACAGGGGGCAAAGTTCGCAGGGCTACACCTTC.

In regard to this clonotype: The junction departs from germline at one end; a sequencing error may be responsible. The chain links TRBV20-1 to TRBJ1-2; D ambiguous. This CDR3 comprises 15 residues. Per the germline V gene, CDR1 is DFQATT and CDR2 is SNEGSKA (reference sequence). The CDR3 reads CSARDFETYNYGYIF. The CDR3 region has the DNA TGCAGTGCTAGAGATTTCGAGACTTACAACTATGGCTACATCTTC.

The CDR3 bases are TGCGCCAGCAGCCAACAGGGGCTCACTGAAGCTTTCTTT. Translated, it gives CASSQQGLTEAFF. The chain joins TRBV5-1 to TRBJ1-1; 7 nucleotides agree with TRBD1. The CDR3 covers 13 residues. With V trimmed by 4 bases and J by 4 bases, 4 bases remained unmatched. Germline-derived CDR1 and CDR2 are SGHRS and YFSETQ.

This clonotype was found a few times. The chain links TRBV12-3 or TRBV12-4 to TRBJ2-6, with TRBD2 as a possible D gene (5 bases). The CDR3 loop spans 16 amino acids. Trimming removed 3 bases at V and 0 bases at J, with 9 bases between. The CDR3 DNA reads TGTGCCAGCAGTTTTCGGGGAGCCTCTGGGGCCAACGTCCTGACTTTC. It codes for CASSFRGASGANVLTF.

The chain combines TRBV6-2 or TRBV6-3 with TRBJ1-5; unclear D gene. The CDR3 length is 14 residues. From germline, CDR1 is MNHEY and CDR2 SVGEGT. Deletions cut 2 bases from V and 2 bases from J, with 7 bases between. CDR3 loop: CASSYVRGNQPQHF. For the CDR3, the DNA is TGTGCCAGCAGTTACGTTAGGGGCAATCAGCCCCAGCATTTT.

This sequence joins TRBV6-6 and TRBJ2-3; D ambiguous. Germline V gives CDR1 MNHNY, CDR2 SVGAGI (reference sequence). The CDR3 contains 12 residues. V was cut by 1 base and J by 6 bases, with 5 bases left in between. The CDR3: CASSYWRDTQYF. DNA for the CDR3: TGTGCCAGCAGTTACTGGCGGGATACGCAGTATTTT.

Notes on this clonotype: At one end the junction does not follow the germline gene, possibly because of a read error. The genes are TRBV20-1 and TRBJ1-3, with TRBD1 as a possible D gene (5 bases). Germline CDR1 and CDR2: DFQATT and SNEGSKA (reference sequence). The CDR3 has 13 residues. The CDR3 loop is CSAGREGGNTTYF. The CDR3 DNA reads TGCAGTGCCGGCAGGGAGGGAGGGAACACCACATATTTT.

This clonotype was detected a few times. The rearrangement links TRBV5-4 to TRBJ2-7; no clear D. Germline CDR1 is SGHNT and CDR2 is YYREEE (reference sequence). This CDR3 has 14 residues. V gave up 2 bases and J gave up 0 bases, with 9 bases separating them. The CDR3 bases are TGTGCCAGCAGCTTTTCGACGGCCTCCTACGAGCAGTACTTC. Protein: CASSFSTASYEQYF.

The V and J genes are TRBV7-2 and TRBJ1-1, with a tentative D call TRBD1 (6 bases). Between the trimmed V and J ends, which lost 3 bases and 4 bases, there was a span of 18 bases. CDR1 SGHTA and CDR2 FQGNSA come from the germline V gene. CDR3 length: 16 amino acids. CDR3 bases: TGTGCCAGCAGCTTTCCCCCTACGCGAGGGGGCACTGAAGCTTTCTTT. This translates into CASSFPPTRGGTEAFF.